Sequencing of this T cell receptor beta chain was carried out in a study of PD-1 blockade in mismatch repair-deficient tumors. Assay used: immunoSEQ multiplex PCR; TCRdb lists only in-frame clones, some missing. Here the sample spans roughly 79,000 clones, approximately 80% being singletons. Mismatch repair deficiency was confirmed in all patients, by PCR or immunohistochemistry. TCRs were sequenced from a few patients responding to pembrolizumab. Germline loops: CDR1 ENHRY, CDR2 SYGVKD. V shed 5 bases and J 7 bases; nucleotides not matched to a gene: 7. The CDR3 spans 15 residues. This sequence was found in an adult with mismatch repair-deficient cancer. This sequence joins TRBV10-3 and TRBJ2-1; TRBD2 matches at 11 bases. Sequenced material: peripheral blood, taken 44 weeks after starting pembrolizumab. The CDR3 nucleotides are TGTGCCATCAGTTCCGGGACTAGCGGACTGAATGAGCAGTTCTTC. Encoded protein: CAISSGTSGLNEQFF.